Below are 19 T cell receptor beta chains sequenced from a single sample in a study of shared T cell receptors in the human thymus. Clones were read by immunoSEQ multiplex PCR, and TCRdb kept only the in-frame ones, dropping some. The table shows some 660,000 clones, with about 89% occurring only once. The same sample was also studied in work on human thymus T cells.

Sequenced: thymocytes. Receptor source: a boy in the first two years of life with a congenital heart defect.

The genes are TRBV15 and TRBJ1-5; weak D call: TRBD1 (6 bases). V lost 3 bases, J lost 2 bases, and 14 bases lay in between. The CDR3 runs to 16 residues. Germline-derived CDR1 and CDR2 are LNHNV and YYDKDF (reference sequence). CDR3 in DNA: TGTGCCACCAGCAGGAAACAGGGATGTTGCAATCAGCCCCAGCATTTT. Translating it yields CATSRKQGCCNQPQHF. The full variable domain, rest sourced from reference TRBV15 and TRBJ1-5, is DAMVIQNPRYQVTQFGKPVTLSCSQTLNHNVMYWYQQKSSQAPKLLFHYYDKDFNNEADTPDNFQSRRPNTSFCFLDIRSPGLGDTAMYLCATSRKQGCCNQPQHFGDGTRLSIL.

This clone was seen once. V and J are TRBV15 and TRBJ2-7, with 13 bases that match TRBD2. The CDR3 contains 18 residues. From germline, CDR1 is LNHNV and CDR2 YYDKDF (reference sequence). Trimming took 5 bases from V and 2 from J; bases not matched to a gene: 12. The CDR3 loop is CATSSNRTSGGLTYEQYF. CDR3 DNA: TGTGCCACCAGCTCCAATCGGACTAGCGGGGGCCTTACCTACGAGCAGTACTTC.

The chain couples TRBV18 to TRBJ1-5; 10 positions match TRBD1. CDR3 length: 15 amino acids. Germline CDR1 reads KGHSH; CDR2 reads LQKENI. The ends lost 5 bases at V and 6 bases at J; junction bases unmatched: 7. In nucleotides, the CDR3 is TGTGCCAGCTCAGACAGACAGGGGGCTTCTCAGCCCCAGCATTTT. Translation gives CASSDRQGASQPQHF.

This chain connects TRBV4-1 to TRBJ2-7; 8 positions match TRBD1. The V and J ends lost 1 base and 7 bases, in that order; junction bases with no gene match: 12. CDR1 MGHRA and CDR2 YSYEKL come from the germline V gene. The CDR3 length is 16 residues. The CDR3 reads CASSQVRQGLPGEQYF. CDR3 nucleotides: TGCGCCAGCAGCCAAGTTCGACAGGGGCTCCCGGGGGAGCAGTACTTC.

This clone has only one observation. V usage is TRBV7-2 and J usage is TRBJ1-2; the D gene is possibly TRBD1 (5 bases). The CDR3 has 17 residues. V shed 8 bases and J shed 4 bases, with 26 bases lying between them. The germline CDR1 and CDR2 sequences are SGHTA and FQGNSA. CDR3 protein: CASGRVRAPTDVYGYTF. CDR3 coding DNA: TGTGCCAGCGGCCGTGTCAGGGCCCCTACTGACGTCTATGGCTACACCTTC.

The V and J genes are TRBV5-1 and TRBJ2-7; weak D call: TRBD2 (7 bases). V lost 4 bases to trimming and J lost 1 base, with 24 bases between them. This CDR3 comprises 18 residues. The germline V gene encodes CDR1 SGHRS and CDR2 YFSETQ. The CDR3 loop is CASSPRGGFRDESYEQYF. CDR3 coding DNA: TGCGCCAGCAGCCCGAGGGGGGGATTCCGGGACGAATCCTACGAGCAGTACTTC.

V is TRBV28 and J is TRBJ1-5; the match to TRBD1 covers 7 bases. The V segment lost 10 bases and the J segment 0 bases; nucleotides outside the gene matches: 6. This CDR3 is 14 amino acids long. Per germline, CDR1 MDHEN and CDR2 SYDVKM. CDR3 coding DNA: TGTGCCATCGGGACAGCTGATAGCAATCAGCCCCAGCATTTT. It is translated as CAIGTADSNQPQHF.

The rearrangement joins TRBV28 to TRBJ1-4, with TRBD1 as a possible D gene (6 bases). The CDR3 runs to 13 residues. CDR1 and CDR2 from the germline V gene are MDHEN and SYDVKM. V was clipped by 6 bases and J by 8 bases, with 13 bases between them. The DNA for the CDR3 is TGTGCCAGCAGGCGTACAGGGTTGGAAAAACTGTTTTTT. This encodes CASRRTGLEKLFF.

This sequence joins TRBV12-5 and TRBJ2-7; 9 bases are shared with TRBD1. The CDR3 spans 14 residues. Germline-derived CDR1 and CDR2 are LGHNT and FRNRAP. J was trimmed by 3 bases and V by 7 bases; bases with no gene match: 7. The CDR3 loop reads CASAPGTGIYEQYF. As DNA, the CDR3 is TGTGCTAGTGCCCCTGGGACAGGGATCTACGAGCAGTACTTC.

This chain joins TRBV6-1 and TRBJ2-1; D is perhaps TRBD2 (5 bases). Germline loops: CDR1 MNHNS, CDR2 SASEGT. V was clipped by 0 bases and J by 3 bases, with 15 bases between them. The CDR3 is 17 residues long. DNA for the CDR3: TGTGCCAGCAGTGAAGCCCCGGAGGTCCTCATCTACAATGAGCAGTTCTTC. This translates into CASSEAPEVLIYNEQFF.

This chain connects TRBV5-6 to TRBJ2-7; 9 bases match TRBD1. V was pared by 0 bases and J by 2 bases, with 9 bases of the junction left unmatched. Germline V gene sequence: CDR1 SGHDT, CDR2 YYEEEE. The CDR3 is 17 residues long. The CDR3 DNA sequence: TGTGCCAGCAGCTTGGAGAGAGGGACAGGGCCAACCTACGAGCAGTACTTC. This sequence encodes CASSLERGTGPTYEQYF.

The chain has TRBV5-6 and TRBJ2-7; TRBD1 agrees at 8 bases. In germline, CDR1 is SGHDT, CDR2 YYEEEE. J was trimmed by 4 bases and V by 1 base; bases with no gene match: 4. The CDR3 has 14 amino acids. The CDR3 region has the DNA TGTGCCAGCAGCTTGATACAGGGGGTATACGAGCAGTACTTC. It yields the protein CASSLIQGVYEQYF.

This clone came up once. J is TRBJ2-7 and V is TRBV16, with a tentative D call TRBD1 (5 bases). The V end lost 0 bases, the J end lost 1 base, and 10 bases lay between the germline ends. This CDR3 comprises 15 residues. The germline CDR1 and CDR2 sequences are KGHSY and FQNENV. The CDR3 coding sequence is TGTGCCAGCAGCCAATCCCCCGACAGTTCCTACGAGCAGTACTTC. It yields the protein CASSQSPDSSYEQYF.

For the CDR3, the DNA is TGCAGCGCCGCCGACAGAGCCTACGAGCAGTACTTC. This codes for CSAADRAYEQYF. The rearrangement uses TRBV29-1 and TRBJ2-7, with D possibly matching TRBD1 (5 bases). The V end lost 7 bases, the J end lost 2 bases, and 12 bases lay between the germline ends. The V gene's germline CDR1 is SQVTM and CDR2 ANQGSEA. This CDR3 is built from 12 residues.

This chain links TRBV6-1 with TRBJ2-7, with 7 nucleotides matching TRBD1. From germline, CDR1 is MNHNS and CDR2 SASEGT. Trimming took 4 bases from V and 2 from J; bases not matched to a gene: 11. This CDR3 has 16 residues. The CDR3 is CASSGSGTVNTYEQYF. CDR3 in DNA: TGTGCCAGCAGTGGGTCCGGGACAGTTAACACCTACGAGCAGTACTTC.

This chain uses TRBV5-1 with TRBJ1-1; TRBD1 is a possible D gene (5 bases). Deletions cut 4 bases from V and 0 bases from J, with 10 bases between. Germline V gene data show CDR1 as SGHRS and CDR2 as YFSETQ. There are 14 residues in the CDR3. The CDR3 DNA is TGCGCCAGCAGCCTAGGGGTCATGAACACTGAAGCTTTCTTT. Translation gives CASSLGVMNTEAFF.

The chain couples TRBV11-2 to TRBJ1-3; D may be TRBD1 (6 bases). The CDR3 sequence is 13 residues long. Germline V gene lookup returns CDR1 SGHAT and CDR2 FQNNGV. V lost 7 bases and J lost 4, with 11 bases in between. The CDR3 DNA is TGTGCCAGCACCCCCGGACAGGGAAACACCATATATTTT. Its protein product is CASTPGQGNTIYF.

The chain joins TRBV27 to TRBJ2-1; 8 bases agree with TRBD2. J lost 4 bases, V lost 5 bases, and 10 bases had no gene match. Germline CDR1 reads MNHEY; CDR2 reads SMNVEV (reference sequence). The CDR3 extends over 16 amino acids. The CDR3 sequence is CASSQTPLADYNEQFF. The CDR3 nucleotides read TGTGCCAGCAGTCAGACCCCACTAGCGGATTACAATGAGCAGTTCTTC.

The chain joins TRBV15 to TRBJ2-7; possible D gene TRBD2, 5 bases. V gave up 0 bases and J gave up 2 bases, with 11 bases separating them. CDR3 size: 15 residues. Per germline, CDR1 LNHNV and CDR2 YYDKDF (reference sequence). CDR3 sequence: CATSRDHIGAYEQYF. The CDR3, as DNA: TGTGCCACCAGCAGAGATCACATCGGGGCCTACGAGCAGTACTTC.